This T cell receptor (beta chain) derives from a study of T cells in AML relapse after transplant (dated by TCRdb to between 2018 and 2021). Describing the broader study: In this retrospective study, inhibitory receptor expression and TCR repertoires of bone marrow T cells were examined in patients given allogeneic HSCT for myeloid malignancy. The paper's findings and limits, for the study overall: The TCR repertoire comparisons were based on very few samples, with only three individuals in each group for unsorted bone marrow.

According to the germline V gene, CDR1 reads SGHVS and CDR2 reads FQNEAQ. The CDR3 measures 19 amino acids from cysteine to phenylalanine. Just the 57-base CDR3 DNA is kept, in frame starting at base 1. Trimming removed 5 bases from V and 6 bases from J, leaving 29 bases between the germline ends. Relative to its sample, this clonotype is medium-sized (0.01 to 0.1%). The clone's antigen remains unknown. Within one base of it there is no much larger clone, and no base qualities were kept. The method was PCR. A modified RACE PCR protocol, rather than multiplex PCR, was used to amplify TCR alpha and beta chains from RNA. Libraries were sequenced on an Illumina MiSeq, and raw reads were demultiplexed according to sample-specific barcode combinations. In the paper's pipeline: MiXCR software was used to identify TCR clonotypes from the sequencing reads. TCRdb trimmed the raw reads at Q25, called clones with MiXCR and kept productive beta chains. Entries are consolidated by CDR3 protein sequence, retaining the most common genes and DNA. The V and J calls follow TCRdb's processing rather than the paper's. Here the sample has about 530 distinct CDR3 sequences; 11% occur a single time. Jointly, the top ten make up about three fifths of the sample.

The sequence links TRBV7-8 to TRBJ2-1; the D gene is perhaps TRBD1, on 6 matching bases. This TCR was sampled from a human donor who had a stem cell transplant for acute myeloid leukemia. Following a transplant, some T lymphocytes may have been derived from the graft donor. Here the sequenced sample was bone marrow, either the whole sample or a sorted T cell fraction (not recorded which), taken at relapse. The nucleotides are TGTGCCAGCAGCCCCCGACCCCTGGGGGACAACACCCGGGGCAATGAGCAGTTCTTC. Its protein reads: CASSPRPLGDNTRGNEQFF.